One sample yielded the 16 T cell receptor beta chains listed below, sequenced in a study of T cells in Graves' hyperthyroidism and ophthalmopathy. RNA transcripts provided the source from which TCR beta CDR3 regions were amplified. First-round RT-PCR of the TCR CDR3 relied on the HTBI primer set. TCRdb called the multiplex PCR reads again in MiXCR, with one record for every CDR3 protein. The profile shows over 350,000 distinct CDR3 sequences, about 18% of them singletons. Input material: blood. Receptor source: a man younger than 35 with Graves' ophthalmopathy.

The rearrangement joins TRBV20-1 to TRBJ2-5; no definite D call. The germline gives CDR1 DFQATT, CDR2 SNEGSKA (reference sequence). This CDR3 region has 14 residues. Trimming pared 3 bases from V and 5 bases from J, leaving 16 bases between. The CDR3 protein is CSASLGPGGETQYF. The CDR3 DNA reads as TGCAGTGCTAGTTTGGGTCCGGGTGGCGAGACCCAGTACTTC.

The chain has TRBV9 and TRBJ1-2; D may be TRBD1 (5 bases). The CDR3 length is 15 residues. CDR1 and CDR2 from the germline V gene are SGDLS and YYNGEE. V shed 3 bases and J shed 2 bases, with 14 bases lying between them. This CDR3 reads CASSGPGKSNYGYTF. CDR3 DNA: TGTGCCAGCAGCGGACCAGGGAAGAGCAACTATGGCTACACCTTC.

The sample holds many counts of this clonotype. V and J are TRBV28 and TRBJ2-1; TRBD1 matches 7 bases. The CDR3 is 14 residues long. Per germline, CDR1 MDHEN and CDR2 SYDVKM. J was trimmed by 0 bases and V by 6 bases; bases with no gene match: 2. Here the CDR3 reads CASRGGNSYNEQFF. DNA for the CDR3: TGTGCCAGCAGAGGGGGCAACTCCTACAATGAGCAGTTCTTC. Full variable domain (rest looked up from reference TRBV28 and TRBJ2-1): DVKVTQSSRYLVKRTGEKVFLECVQDMDHENMFWYRQDPGLGLRLIYFSYDVKMKEKGDIPEGYSVSREKKERFSLILESASTNQTSMYLCASRGGNSYNEQFFGPGTRLTVL.

This clonotype was detected a few times. This chain uses TRBV24-1 with TRBJ2-1; TRBD1 matches 9 bases. With V trimmed by 5 bases and J by 5 bases, 6 bases remained unmatched. Germline V gene lookup returns CDR1 KGHDR and CDR2 SFDVKD. The CDR3 loop spans 15 amino acids. The CDR3 sequence is CATSVGTGWDNEQFF. CDR3 coding DNA: TGTGCCACCAGTGTCGGGACAGGGTGGGACAATGAGCAGTTCTTC.

The J gene is TRBJ2-1, the V gene TRBV27, with D tentatively TRBD2 (6 bases). The CDR3 has 15 residues. The V gene lost 6 bases and the J gene lost 4 bases, with 16 bases spanning the gap. Germline V gene data show CDR1 as MNHEY and CDR2 as SMNVEV (reference sequence). CDR3 loop: CASSREGRRYNEQFF. In nucleotides, the CDR3 is TGTGCCAGCAGCCGTGAGGGGAGGAGGTACAATGAGCAGTTCTTC.

The genes are TRBV24-1 and TRBJ2-6, with 7 bases that match TRBD1. The CDR3 totals 15 residues. Germline lookup yields CDR1 KGHDR and CDR2 SFDVKD. The V gene end was trimmed by 7 bases and the J gene end by 4 bases; junction bases not matched to a gene: 6. CDR3: CATSEGAAGANVLTF. The CDR3 nucleotides are TGTGCCACCAGCGAGGGGGCGGCCGGGGCCAACGTCCTGACTTTC.

This clonotype was seen ten or more times. V is TRBV3-1 and J is TRBJ2-5, with D tentatively TRBD2 (6 bases). Trimming removed 3 bases at V and 5 bases at J, with 19 bases between. Germline V gene data show CDR1 as LGHDT and CDR2 as YNNKEL (reference sequence). CDR3 length equals 16 residues. Here the CDR3 DNA reads TGTGCCAGCAGCCACCGCGGGGCGCCAGTGGGGGAGACCCAGTACTTC. Its translation is CASSHRGAPVGETQYF.

This clonotype was recorded only once. J is TRBJ2-2 and V is TRBV19; no clear D. The V end lost 0 bases, the J end lost 2 bases, and 7 bases lay between the germline ends. Germline V gene lookup returns CDR1 LNHDA and CDR2 SQIVND (reference sequence). The CDR3 has 15 residues. The CDR3 loop is CASSIDGTNTGELFF. The CDR3 region has the DNA TGTGCCAGTAGTATAGATGGCACAAACACCGGGGAGCTGTTTTTT.

This clonotype has ten or more counts. The chain joins TRBV3-1 to TRBJ2-2; TRBD1 matches at 9 bases. In germline, CDR1 is LGHDT, CDR2 YNNKEL (reference sequence). This CDR3 region has 16 residues. V gave up 4 bases and J gave up 2 bases; unmatched junction bases: 5. The CDR3 DNA is TGTGCCAGCAGCCTACGGACAGGGGAAAACACCGGGGAGCTGTTTTTT. Its protein is CASSLRTGENTGELFF.

At least ten counts were recorded for this clonotype. The genes are TRBV20-1 and TRBJ1-5; perhaps TRBD1 as D (6 bases). The CDR3 length is 16 residues. Germline V gives CDR1 DFQATT, CDR2 SNEGSKA (reference sequence). V lost 3 bases, J lost 3 bases, and 18 bases lay in between. The CDR3 nucleotides read TGCAGTGCTAGGAATAGGGGACACGGGATCAATCAGCCCCAGCATTTT. It yields the protein CSARNRGHGINQPQHF.

This clonotype was seen many times. This chain connects TRBV5-1 to TRBJ1-1; D is possibly TRBD1 (5 bases). V lost 0 bases to trimming and J lost 4 bases, with 10 bases between them. The CDR3 length is 14 residues. Germline values: CDR1 SGHRS, CDR2 YFSETQ. The CDR3 DNA sequence: TGCGCCAGCAGCTTGGCTCAGGGAGGCACTGAAGCTTTCTTT. As protein: CASSLAQGGTEAFF. Full variable domain (remainder filled in from reference TRBV5-1 and TRBJ1-1): KAGVTQTPRYLIKTRGQQVTLSCSPISGHRSVSWYQQTPGQGLQFLFEYFSETQRNKGNFPGRFSGRQFSNSRSEMNVSTLELGDSALYLCASSLAQGGTEAFFGQGTRLTVV.

This clonotype was counted ten times or more. This chain connects TRBV12-3 or TRBV12-4 to TRBJ1-1; 8 bases match TRBD1. J gave up 5 bases and V 5 bases, and 10 bases lay outside the gene matches. The CDR3 runs to 15 residues. The CDR3 DNA reads TGTGCCAGCAGTCCCCACCAGGGGGCGGGAACTGAAGCTTTCTTT. Amino acid sequence: CASSPHQGAGTEAFF.

This clonotype showed up many times. This sequence joins TRBV27 and TRBJ1-5; D call uncertain. Germline lookup yields CDR1 MNHEY and CDR2 SMNVEV (reference sequence). The CDR3 covers 14 residues. Trimming pared 3 bases from V and 2 bases from J, leaving 8 bases between. The CDR3 DNA follows: TGTGCCAGCAGTTTGGGATGGGGCAATCAGCCCCAGCATTTT. It specifies CASSLGWGNQPQHF.

The gene calls are TRBV6-2 or TRBV6-3 and TRBJ2-7; unclear D gene. Trimming pared 8 bases from V and 1 base from J, leaving 6 bases between. Germline V gene data show CDR1 as MNHEY and CDR2 as SVGEGT. The CDR3 extends over 11 amino acids. The DNA for the CDR3 is TGTGCCAGCCTGCAGTCCTACGAGCAGTACTTC. This sequence encodes CASLQSYEQYF.

Many counts were recorded for this clonotype. The V and J genes are TRBV7-9 and TRBJ1-5; 8 bases agree with TRBD1. This CDR3 has 15 amino acids. J gave up 4 bases and V 2 bases, and 4 bases lay outside the gene matches. Germline V gives CDR1 SEHNR, CDR2 FQNEAQ (reference sequence). This CDR3 reads CASSLTGTGNQPQHF. CDR3 bases: TGTGCCAGCAGCTTAACCGGGACAGGTAATCAGCCCCAGCATTTT.

Comments on this clonotype: An end of the junction does not agree with germline; a read error may underlie this. This chain uses TRBV11-3 with TRBJ1-5; D is unclear. There are 16 residues in the CDR3. In germline, CDR1 is SGHNT, CDR2 YENEEA. The CDR3 DNA sequence: TGTGCCGGCAGCCCCCCCCGTGGGATAAGCAATCAGCCCCAGCATTTT. Protein: CAGSPPRGISNQPQHF.